What follows are 9 T cell receptor beta chains derived from one specimen sequenced in a study of molecular identifiers for immune sequencing clone quantification. TCRdb ran MiXCR on the PCR reads and lists one entry per CDR3 protein. Of about 640,000 distinct CDR3 sequences listed, 15% to 20% are singletons. Material for sequencing was naive CD8+ T cells from blood, with Jurkat cell RNA spiked in. Documented subset: FACS-sorted CD8+CD4-CCR7+CD45RA+ naive T cells. These receptor sequences come from a human donor in good health. Some libraries in this study had Jurkat cell RNA spiked in.

The chain employs TRBV20-1 and TRBJ2-1; 8 bases agree with TRBD2. This CDR3 spans 15 amino acids. With V trimmed by 5 bases and J by 6 bases, 12 bases remained unmatched. Per germline, CDR1 DFQATT and CDR2 SNEGSKA (reference sequence). This chain's CDR3 is CSALSGSMSLNEQFF. Here the CDR3 DNA reads TGCAGTGCTCTCAGCGGGAGTATGTCTCTCAATGAGCAGTTCTTC.

Note on this clonotype: It may be a read error: a sequence one base away is much more abundant. V and J are TRBV6-5 and TRBJ2-7; 7 nucleotides align to TRBD2. After removal of 8 bases from V and 4 bases from J, the junction contained 11 bases not matched to a gene. The CDR3 runs to 14 residues. Germline assignment: CDR1 MNHEY and CDR2 SVGAGI. This CDR3 is CASGADPAGYEQYF. In nucleotides, the CDR3 is TGTGCCAGCGGTGCAGACCCAGCGGGGTACGAGCAGTACTTC.

J is TRBJ2-5 and V is TRBV20-1; 10 nucleotides align to TRBD2. Trimming cost V 2 bases and J 9 bases; bases outside gene matches: 12. The CDR3 consists of 15 residues. Germline values: CDR1 DFQATT, CDR2 SNEGSKA (reference sequence). The CDR3 region is CSARISGRVVWAQYF. The CDR3 bases are TGCAGTGCTAGAATAAGCGGGAGGGTCGTTTGGGCCCAGTACTTC.

The chain joins TRBV6-2 or TRBV6-3 to TRBJ2-5, with 12 positions matching TRBD2. CDR3 length: 18 residues. Germline V gives CDR1 MNHEY, CDR2 SVGEGT. J gave up 5 bases and V 2 bases, and 12 bases lay outside the gene matches. The CDR3 coding sequence is TGTGCCAGCAGTTACGATAGGACTAGCGGGATCCCCGGGGAGACCCAGTACTTC. Its translation is CASSYDRTSGIPGETQYF.

In regard to this clonotype: A much larger clone differs by one base, so this may be a read error. This chain links TRBV20-1 with TRBJ2-5, with 10 bases that match TRBD1. Germline CDR1 reads DFQATT; CDR2 reads SNEGSKA (reference sequence). This CDR3 region has 16 residues. The CDR3 nucleotides read TGCAGTGCTAGAGACTTGGACAGGGGGTACCAAGTGACCCAGTACTTC. Translating gives CSARDLDRGYQVTQYF.

This clonotype was observed once. Relative to the germline gene, one junction end is altered; a read error may explain this. This rearrangement joins TRBV7-9 to TRBJ2-7; tentative D call: TRBD2 (7 bases). The germline V gene encodes CDR1 SEHNR and CDR2 FQNEAQ (reference sequence). The CDR3 has 17 amino acids. The DNA of the CDR3 is TGTGCCGGCAGCCCCATAGGACCGAGGGGGAGGGCAAACGAGCAGTACTTC. It yields the protein CAGSPIGPRGRANEQYF.

This clonotype was seen repeatedly, ten times or more. V is TRBV7-3 and J is TRBJ2-3; 8 nucleotides align to TRBD2. J was trimmed by 4 bases and V by 3 bases; bases with no gene match: 6. Germline values: CDR1 SGHTA, CDR2 FQGTGA. The CDR3 length is 15 residues. CDR3 residues: CASSLGGSGADTQYF. DNA of the CDR3: TGTGCCAGCAGCTTGGGTGGTAGCGGGGCAGATACGCAGTATTTT.

This clonotype showed up many times. J is TRBJ2-3 and V is TRBV6-2 or TRBV6-3; D remains ambiguous. V gave up 6 bases and J gave up 6 bases, with 10 bases separating them. This CDR3 is built from 12 residues. The germline V gene encodes CDR1 MNHEY and CDR2 SVGEGT. The CDR3 region is CASRSWTDTQYF. The CDR3 nucleotides read TGTGCCAGCAGGAGTTGGACGGATACGCAGTATTTT.

This clonotype came up a few times. A much larger clone lies a single base off, so this may be a read error. The rearrangement links TRBV6-5 to TRBJ2-5; 8 positions match TRBD2. The CDR3 covers 14 residues. From germline, CDR1 is MNHEY and CDR2 SVGAGI. The DNA of the CDR3 is TGTGCCAGCAGATTAGCGGGATCACAAGAGGCCCAGTACTTC. Its protein is CASRLAGSQEAQYF.